The 12 T cell receptor beta chains presented below share a single source sample, sequenced in a study of cytomegalovirus exposure and HLA in healthy donors. PCR used 60 Vbeta primers and 13 Jbeta primers. This table comes from immunoSEQ multiplex PCR, and its TCRdb copy is limited to in-frame clones, with some not included. Of 180,000 or so clones detected, about 77% appear once; the ten largest clones hold 2.9%. Sequencing was done on a sample of PBMCs. All receptors come from a female donor in good health and CMV-seronegative.

This CDR3 is CASSLTGTGGSYEQYF. The DNA for the CDR3 is TGTGCCAGCAGCTTAACCGGGACAGGGGGCTCCTACGAGCAGTACTTC. V is TRBV7-3 and J is TRBJ2-7; 11 nucleotides agree with TRBD1. CDR1 and CDR2 from the germline V gene are SGHTA and FQGTGA. This CDR3 is built from 16 residues. V gave up 0 bases and J gave up 0 bases; unmatched junction bases: 1.

To note about this clone: This sample includes further DNA sequences coding for the same CDR3. The chain combines TRBV10-3 with TRBJ2-7, with a weak D call TRBD2 (6 bases). V was clipped by 0 bases and J by 0 bases, with 6 bases between them. CDR1 is ENHRY, CDR2 SYGVKD, per germline. The CDR3 covers 14 residues. The CDR3 nucleotides are TGTGCCATCAGTGAGTCGGGGGGCTCCTACGAGCAGTACTTC. Protein product: CAISESGGSYEQYF.

The chain couples TRBV30 to TRBJ2-1; 7 bases match TRBD1. This CDR3 comprises 13 residues. Germline values: CDR1 GTSNPN, CDR2 SVGIG (reference sequence). V lost 5 bases and J lost 6; bases outside the gene matches: 7. This CDR3 reads CAWGTGVVNEQFF. CDR3 nucleotides: TGTGCCTGGGGAACAGGGGTGGTCAATGAGCAGTTCTTC.

This rearrangement joins TRBV19 to TRBJ2-1; 9 bases align to TRBD1. Germline lookup yields CDR1 LNHDA and CDR2 SQIVND (reference sequence). J was trimmed by 8 bases and V by 6 bases; bases with no gene match: 17. The CDR3 consists of 17 residues. The CDR3 DNA follows: TGTGCCAGTAGGTTGGGTGTCGGGACAGGGTATACCTATGAGCAGTTCTTC. Residues: CASRLGVGTGYTYEQFF.

The genes are TRBV11-2 and TRBJ2-7; 7 bases fit TRBD1. The CDR3 covers 14 residues. The germline V gene has CDR1 SGHAT and CDR2 FQNNGV. J lost 3 bases, V lost 3 bases, and 5 bases had no gene match. The CDR3 spells CASSFGDRVYEQYF. The CDR3 bases are TGTGCCAGCAGCTTTGGGGACAGAGTCTACGAGCAGTACTTC.

The V call is TRBV5-1, the J call TRBJ1-1; possible D gene TRBD1, 6 bases. The CDR3 length is 13 residues. The V gene lost 4 bases and the J gene lost 8 bases, with 15 bases spanning the gap. The germline gives CDR1 SGHRS, CDR2 YFSETQ. In DNA, the CDR3 is TGCGCCAGCAGCGCGACAGGCGGGGGAGAAGCTTTCTTT. Translated, it gives CASSATGGGEAFF.

V and J are TRBV6-1 and TRBJ1-6; TRBD1 agrees at 8 bases. After removal of 2 bases from V and 9 bases from J, the junction contained 6 bases not matched to a gene. The CDR3 consists of 15 residues. Germline-derived CDR1 and CDR2 are MNHNS and SASEGT. The CDR3 protein is CASSERGQGSSPLHF. In DNA form, the CDR3 reads TGTGCCAGCAGTGAAAGAGGACAGGGCTCTTCACCCCTCCACTTT.

In nucleotides, the CDR3 is TGTGCCAGCAGCATAGGACAGGGATACACTGAAGCTTTCTTT. It is translated as CASSIGQGYTEAFF. The chain is built from TRBV7-3 and TRBJ1-1; 8 bases line up with TRBD1. CDR1 is SGHTA, CDR2 FQGTGA, per germline. J was trimmed by 3 bases and V by 5 bases; bases with no gene match: 5. The length of the CDR3 is 14 residues.

The CDR3 here is CASSLPGGVGYTF. CDR3 nucleotides: TGTGCCAGCAGCCTTCCGGGGGGGGTCGGCTACACCTTC. The V and J genes are TRBV11-2 and TRBJ1-2, with a weak D call TRBD1 (5 bases). The CDR3 length is 13 residues. Trimming took 5 bases from V and 8 from J, leaving 15 bases between them. Per the germline V gene, CDR1 is SGHAT and CDR2 is FQNNGV.

The DNA for the CDR3 is TGTGCCATCAGTGAGTCCGGGAGGGGGCAAAATAGCTACGAGCAGTACTTC. Protein: CAISESGRGQNSYEQYF. V is TRBV10-3 and J is TRBJ2-7; D possibly corresponds to TRBD2 (8 bases). Germline CDR1 and CDR2: ENHRY and SYGVKD. The V gene lost 0 bases and the J gene lost 3 bases, with 18 bases spanning the gap. This CDR3 has 17 amino acids.

J is TRBJ1-2 and V is TRBV7-3, with D unresolved. V was trimmed by 3 bases and J by 4 bases, leaving 6 bases between them. Germline V gives CDR1 SGHTA, CDR2 FQGTGA. The CDR3 has 12 residues. CDR3 loop: CASSFTGYGYTF. The CDR3 DNA sequence: TGTGCCAGCAGCTTCACGGGCTATGGCTACACCTTC.

The rearrangement links TRBV27 to TRBJ1-1; possible D gene TRBD1, 5 bases. V was cut by 6 bases and J by 1 base, with 18 bases left in between. The CDR3 consists of 16 residues. Germline CDR1 reads MNHEY; CDR2 reads SMNVEV (reference sequence). Here the CDR3 DNA reads TGTGCCAGCAGCTACTACGCAGGGAACCAGAACACTGAAGCTTTCTTT. This codes for CASSYYAGNQNTEAFF.